The clone carrying this T cell receptor beta chain was observed a handful of times. This entry belongs to a study of blood T cell repertoires in COVID-19. For the study at large: The samples span acute and convalescent COVID-19 from the United States, Italy and Spain. The cDNA or gDNA used as material had been derived from T cells, B-cell-depleted T cells, or PBMCs.

Trimming left V 9 bases short and J 7 bases short, with 9 bases between. The CDR3 runs 10 residues. Per germline, CDR1 MNHEY and CDR2 SVGAGI. In the original workflow: Amplification of reference gene primers provided the estimated nucleated cell counts. Profiled with immunoSEQ multiplex PCR; TCRdb holds only in-frame clones, not every one. V and J calls and clone size are those listed in that table; D and trimming were worked out from the DNA. This table has 130,000 to 150,000 clones, approximately 84% appearing once. This sequence joins TRBV6-5 and TRBJ1-1; no reliable D call. The TCR comes from an elderly woman in a cohort sampled during active or convalescent COVID-19. The sample taken for sequencing was peripheral blood. The CDR3 DNA sequence: TGTGCCAGATGTCAGGATGAAGCTTTCTTT. The encoded protein is CARCQDEAFF.